This TCR beta chain was sequenced in a study of CD8+CD57+ T cells in acquired aplastic anemia. Overall study context: 3 to 3.5 ug was the average amount of DNA from sorted CD4+ and CD8+ cells.

Genomic DNA templated the TCR beta VDJ and CDR3 profiling. MiXCR was run by TCRdb on the reads, yielding one entry per CDR3 protein. The sample contains about 190,000 distinct CDR3 sequences, around 59% of which appear only once. Germline CDR1 SGHKS, CDR2 YYEKEE (reference sequence). The CDR3 covers 17 residues. Details on this clonotype: At one end the junction does not follow the germline gene, possibly because of a read error.

V is TRBV5-5 and J is TRBJ1-3; 7 bases match TRBD1. The source of this sequence is a human donor in good health, serving as a control. The specimen sequenced was sorted CD4+, CD8+, or CD8+CD57+ T cells (not recorded which) from PBMCs. The CDR3 region is CASSVHTGVRTGNTIYF. The DNA for the CDR3 is TGTGCCAGCAGCGTACACACAGGGGTCCGTACCGGAAACACTATATATTTT.